This T cell receptor (beta chain) appears in the sequencing data of a study of shared clonotypes between healthy human individuals. This clone was recorded only once. No antigen is known for it. The germline gives CDR1 SGHTA, CDR2 FQGNSA. The ends were cut back, 5 bases at V and 1 base at J, with 6 bases in the middle. This CDR3 spans 13 amino acids. Study-level points and caveats: The study drew on few donors, limiting represented genetic and exposure-history diversity.

Once extracted for a subset, genomic DNA was divided evenly among several immunoSEQ plates. The table came from immunoSEQ multiplex PCR; TCRdb's copy has only in-frame clones and leaves some out. The sample lists 550,000 to 600,000 clones; 70% to 80% were seen once. Healthy HIV-negative adults without recent acute infections or vaccinations served as donors. Caucasian adults residing in Nashville, Tennessee made up all the donors. The rearrangement joins TRBV7-2 to TRBJ2-4; no clear D. The sequencing sample was made of PBMCs. The receptor comes from a woman between 40 and 50 years old in good health. Some clones in this sample may be carry-over from other donors' samples. The CDR3 DNA reads as TGTGCCAGCAGCCCGTCGGCCAAAAACATTCAGTACTTC. As protein: CASSPSAKNIQYF.